This T cell receptor beta chain is from a study of beta chain features in type 1 diabetes. Broader study findings: It was among patients, rather than healthy donors, that naive, central memory and Treg TCRB repertoires appeared more similar.

Expressed TCRB transcripts got sequenced, as all isolated RNA was reverse transcribed. Regulatory, naive and central memory T cell samples averaged about 3.57 million reads. The assay was immunoSEQ multiplex PCR, and TCRdb's table has in-frame clones only and misses some. The sample has 200,000 to 300,000 clones; roughly an eighth are singletons. On average, the one heparinised blood draw given by each donor was roughly 100 mL. CD45RO/CCR7/CD25/CD127/CD95/CD27 staining was used to isolate CD4+ naive, central memory, regulatory and stem cell-like memory cells by sorting. This clone was detected only a few times. Antigen unknown. Trimming cost V 6 bases and J 1 base, with 8 bases left between them. Germline V CDR1 and CDR2: SEHNR, FQNEAQ (reference sequence). The CDR3 covers 13 residues.

The chain couples TRBV7-9 to TRBJ2-3; unclear D gene. The TCR sequence derives from a woman aged 40 to 49 in good health. The sample comprised naive CD4+ T cells from blood. The CDR3 nucleotides are TGTGCCAGCAGTCCCCAGGGCACAGATACGCAGTATTTT. As protein: CASSPQGTDTQYF.